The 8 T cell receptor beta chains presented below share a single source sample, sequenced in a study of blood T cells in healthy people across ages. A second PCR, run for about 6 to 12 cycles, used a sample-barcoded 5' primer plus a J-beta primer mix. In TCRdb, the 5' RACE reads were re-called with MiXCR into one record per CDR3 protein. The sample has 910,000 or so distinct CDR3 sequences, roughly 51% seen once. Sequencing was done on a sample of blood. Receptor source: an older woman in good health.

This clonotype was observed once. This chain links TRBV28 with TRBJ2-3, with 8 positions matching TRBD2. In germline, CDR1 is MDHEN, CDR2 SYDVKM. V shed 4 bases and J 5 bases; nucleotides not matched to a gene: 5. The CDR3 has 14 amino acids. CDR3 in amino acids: CASSSGRAVDTQYF. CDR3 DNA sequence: TGTGCCAGCAGTTCCGGGAGGGCGGTAGATACGCAGTATTTT.

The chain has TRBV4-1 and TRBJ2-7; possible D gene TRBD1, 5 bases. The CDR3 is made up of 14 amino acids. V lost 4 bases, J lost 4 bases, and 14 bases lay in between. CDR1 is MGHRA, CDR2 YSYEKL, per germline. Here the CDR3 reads CASSLLTATYEQYF. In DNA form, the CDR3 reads TGCGCCAGCAGCCTCCTGACAGCTACTTACGAGCAGTACTTC.

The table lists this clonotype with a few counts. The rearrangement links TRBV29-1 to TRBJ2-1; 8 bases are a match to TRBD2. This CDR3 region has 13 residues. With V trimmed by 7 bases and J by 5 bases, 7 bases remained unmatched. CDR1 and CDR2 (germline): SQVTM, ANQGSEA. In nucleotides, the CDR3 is TGCAGCGGGGGACTAGGGACAAACAATGAGCAGTTCTTC. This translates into CSGGLGTNNEQFF.

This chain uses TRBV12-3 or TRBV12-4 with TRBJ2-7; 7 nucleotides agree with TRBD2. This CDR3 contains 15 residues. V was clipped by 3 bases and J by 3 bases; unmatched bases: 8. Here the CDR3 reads CASSLSASGIYEQYF. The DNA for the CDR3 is TGTGCCAGCAGTTTGTCGGCTAGCGGCATCTACGAGCAGTACTTC.

CDR3 in DNA: TGTGCCGAGCGACAGGGGGCCTACAATGAGCAGTACTTC. Translated, it gives CAERQGAYNEQYF. The chain recombines TRBV30 with TRBJ2-4; TRBD1 matches at 10 bases. The CDR3 runs 13 residues. Germline CDR1 reads GTSNPN; CDR2 reads SVGIG (reference sequence). V dropped 8 bases and J dropped 13; count of bases not matched to a gene: 14.

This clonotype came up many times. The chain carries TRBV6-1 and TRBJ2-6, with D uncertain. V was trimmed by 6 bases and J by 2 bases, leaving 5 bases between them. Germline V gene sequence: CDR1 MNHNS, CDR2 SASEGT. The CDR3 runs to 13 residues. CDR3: CASRGPGANVLTF. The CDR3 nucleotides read TGTGCCAGCAGGGGCCCTGGGGCCAACGTCCTGACTTTC.

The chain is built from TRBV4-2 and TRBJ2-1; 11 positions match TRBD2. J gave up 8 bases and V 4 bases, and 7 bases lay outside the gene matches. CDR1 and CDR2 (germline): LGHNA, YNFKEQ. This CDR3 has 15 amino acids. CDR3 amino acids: CASSRTSGSWDEQFF. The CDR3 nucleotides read TGTGCCAGCAGCCGAACTAGCGGGAGTTGGGATGAGCAGTTCTTC.

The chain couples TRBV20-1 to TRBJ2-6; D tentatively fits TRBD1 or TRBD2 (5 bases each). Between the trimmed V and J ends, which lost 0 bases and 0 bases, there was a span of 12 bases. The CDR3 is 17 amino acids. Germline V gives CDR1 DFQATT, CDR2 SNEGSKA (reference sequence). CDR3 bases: TGCAGTGCTAGAGATGGGGACGGGTACTCTGGGGCCAACGTCCTGACTTTC. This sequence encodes CSARDGDGYSGANVLTF.